This TCR beta chain was profiled in a study of T cells in Graves' hyperthyroidism and ophthalmopathy. Study-wide results and limits: Most clonotypes expanded in the thyroid (above 0.001) were also present in blood.

This CDR3 has 15 residues. Between the trimmed V and J ends, which lost 6 bases and 4 bases, there was a span of 18 bases. Germline-derived CDR1 and CDR2 are MDHEN and SYDVKM. Amplified TCR beta CDR3 regions derived from RNA transcripts. The study used the HTBI primer set for a first-round RT-PCR of the TCR CDR3. TCRdb re-derived calls from the multiplex PCR reads in MiXCR, one entry per CDR3 protein. The table shows fewer than 650,000 distinct CDR3 sequences, with more than 11% occurring only once. Those with hyperthyroidism were 18 to 65 years old, newly diagnosed, and ill for under 2 months. Blood was obtained at the first hyperthyroidism diagnosis, which preceded any ophthalmopathy symptoms. From less than 13 ml of fresh peripheral blood, PBMCs were isolated. This clonotype occurred many times. The target antigen is unknown.

The chain is built from TRBV28 and TRBJ1-1; D possibly corresponds to TRBD1 (6 bases). Sequenced sample: blood. The receptor was isolated from a woman aged 25 to 45 with Graves' hyperthyroidism that later progressed to Graves' ophthalmopathy. The CDR3 nucleotides are TGTGCCAGCAGACCTCGACAGGCCTGGGGCACTGAAGCTTTCTTT. It is translated as CASRPRQAWGTEAFF.